Below, 3 T cell receptor beta chains from the same sample are listed, as sequenced in a study of OX40 agonist ivuxolimab in advanced cancers. Here immunoSEQ multiplex PCR was the method, and the copy in TCRdb shows in-frame clones only, minus some. The sample consists of 45,000 or so clones, 75% to 85% of them appearing once. Source: CD4+ or CD8+ T cells sorted from blood, taken in a trial of the OX40 agonist ivuxolimab. The receptors come from an adult with an advanced solid tumor such as melanoma, head and neck, liver or kidney cancer.

V gene TRBV7-3 combines with J gene TRBJ2-1; D remains ambiguous. The CDR3 sequence is 13 residues long. V lost 5 bases, J lost 7 bases, and 12 bases lay in between. Germline CDR1 and CDR2: SGHTA and FQGTGA. CDR3 sequence: CASSPFVGNEQFF. Written as DNA, the CDR3 is TGTGCCAGCAGCCCTTTCGTTGGGAATGAGCAGTTCTTC.

The V gene is TRBV5-1, the J gene TRBJ2-3; tentatively, D is TRBD1 (5 bases). CDR3 length: 16 amino acids. The germline V gene has CDR1 SGHRS and CDR2 YFSETQ. The V end lost 0 bases, the J end lost 6 bases, and 17 bases lay between the germline ends. CDR3 protein: CASSLGGSGLQDTQYF. DNA of the CDR3: TGCGCCAGCAGCTTGGGGGGCTCAGGCCTTCAGGATACGCAGTATTTT.

V is TRBV19 and J is TRBJ2-1; D possibly uses TRBD1 or TRBD2 (6 bases each). V was shortened by 7 bases and J by 4 bases, with 20 bases between the two germline ends. This CDR3 comprises 16 residues. Germline CDR1 LNHDA, CDR2 SQIVND (reference sequence). The CDR3 is CASNTGAGSYYNEQFF. The DNA for the CDR3 is TGTGCCAGTAACACGGGGGCGGGTAGCTATTACAATGAGCAGTTCTTC.